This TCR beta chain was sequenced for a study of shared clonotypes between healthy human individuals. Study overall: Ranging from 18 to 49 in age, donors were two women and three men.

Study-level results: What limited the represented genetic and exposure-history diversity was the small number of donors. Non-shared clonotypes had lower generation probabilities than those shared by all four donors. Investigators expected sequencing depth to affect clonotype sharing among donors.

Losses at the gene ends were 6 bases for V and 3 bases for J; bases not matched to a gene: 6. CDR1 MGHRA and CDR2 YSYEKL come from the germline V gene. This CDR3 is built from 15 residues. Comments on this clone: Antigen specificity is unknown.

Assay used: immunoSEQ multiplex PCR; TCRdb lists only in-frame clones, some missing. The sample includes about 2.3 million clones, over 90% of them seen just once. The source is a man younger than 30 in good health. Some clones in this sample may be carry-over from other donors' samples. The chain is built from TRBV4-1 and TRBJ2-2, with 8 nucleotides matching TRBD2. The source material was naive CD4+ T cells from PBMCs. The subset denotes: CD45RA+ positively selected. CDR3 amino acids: CASRPGLGDTGELFF. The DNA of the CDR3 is TGCGCCAGCAGGCCGGGACTAGGGGACACCGGGGAGCTGTTTTTT.